This T cell receptor (beta chain) was sequenced for a study of cytomegalovirus exposure and HLA in healthy donors. The CDR3 contains 19 residues. V shed 9 bases and J 4 bases; nucleotides not matched to a gene: 22. The germline V gene encodes CDR1 SGHVS and CDR2 FQNEAQ. Researchers ran the PCR with 60 Vbeta and 13 Jbeta primers. Sequencing used immunoSEQ multiplex PCR; TCRdb keeps in-frame clones, though not all of them. The table lists about 140,000 clones, roughly three quarters of them singletons. In its sample, this clone was seen a few times. Sequencing was performed on PBMCs. This chain links TRBV7-8 with TRBJ1-5, with 9 positions matching TRBD1. The clonotype was recovered from a woman in her 30s in good health and CMV-seronegative. CDR3 sequence (DNA): TGTGCCAGTCACTACGGGGCGATTGAAACAGGGGGCGGAAATCAGCCCCAGCATTTT. Translating gives CASHYGAIETGGGNQPQHF.